This T cell receptor beta chain came from a study of Graves' ophthalmopathy and Graves' hyperthyroidism. Overall study findings and caveats: Thyroid clonotypes that were expanded above 0.001 frequency mostly also appeared in blood.

TCR beta CDR3 regions were amplified from RNA transcripts. In the first round, RT-PCR was carried out with HTBI primers, and a multiplex PCR formed the second round. One entry per CDR3 protein results from TCRdb running MiXCR on the multiplex PCR reads. The table lists about 390,000 distinct CDR3 sequences, about 15% of them singletons. The study excluded patients with other autoimmune diseases, uncontrolled infections, pregnancy or lactation. PBMCs had their origin in fresh peripheral blood (roughly 9.3 ml). This clonotype was detected only a few times. Its antigen is unknown. Just one base apart from a much larger clone, this may be a read error. This CDR3 is built from 15 residues. CDR1 is MNHEY, CDR2 SVGAGI, per germline.

The TCR comes from an adult woman with stable Graves' hyperthyroidism. The rearrangement joins TRBV6-5 to TRBJ1-2; maybe TRBD1 (5 bases). Sequencing was performed on peripheral blood. The CDR3 region is CASSYHRQLSHGYSF. As DNA, the CDR3 is TGTGCCAGCAGTTACCATAGACAGCTCTCCCATGGCTACAGCTTC.